One and the same sample provided the 8 T cell receptor beta chains below, sequenced in a study of Tregs in tolerant kidney transplant recipients. Repertoires were generated with immunoSEQ multiplex PCR, while TCRdb's copy carries only in-frame clones and drops some. This sample's table reports approximately 35,000 clones. The input for sequencing was CD8+ T cells from blood, taken before the transplant. These receptors came from a human donor who received a combined kidney and bone marrow transplant.

In regard to this clone: The sequence runs out 3 residues before the end of the CDR3; the remainder is reconstructed from the germline J gene. The genes are TRBV30 and TRBJ2-7; TRBD1 agrees at 7 bases. The CDR3 has 17 residues. V lost 5 bases, J lost 0 bases, and 16 bases stayed unmatched. Germline CDR1 is GTSNPN and CDR2 is SVGIG (reference sequence). The CDR3: CAWYLRDRQLSSYEQYF. The DNA read from the CDR3 is TGTGCCTGGTACCTCCGGGACAGACAGCTGAGCTCCTACGAG.

Note on this clone: The read terminates 3 residues ahead of where the CDR3 ends, so the germline J gene completes it. The V gene is TRBV20-1, the J gene TRBJ2-7; no definite D call. The germline V gene has CDR1 DFQATT and CDR2 SNEGSKA (reference sequence). V lost 0 bases to trimming and J lost 2 bases, with 14 bases between them. CDR3 length equals 15 residues. The CDR3 spells CSARDFAHPTYEQYF. The DNA read from the CDR3 is TGCAGTGCTAGAGATTTCGCCCATCCTACCTACGAG.

As regards this clone: The CDR3 is cut off 3 residues early in the read; its end comes from the germline J gene. This chain connects TRBV19 to TRBJ2-1, with a possible D match to TRBD2 (5 bases). This CDR3 has 12 amino acids. CDR1 LNHDA and CDR2 SQIVND come from the germline V gene (reference sequence). Between the trimmed V and J ends, which lost 2 bases and 9 bases, there was a span of 8 bases. The covered CDR3 bases are TGTGCCAGTAGTATACTGGCGGGTGAG. This gives the protein CASSILAGE. The entire CDR3 sequence reads CASSILAGEQFF.

Worth noting for this clone: The read comes to an end 3 residues before the CDR3 does, leaving the germline J gene to fill in the end. The J gene is TRBJ1-5, the V gene TRBV7-9; possibly TRBD1 for D (5 bases). This CDR3 has 14 amino acids. V lost 3 bases to trimming and J lost 5 bases, with 11 bases between them. Germline-derived CDR1 and CDR2 are SEHNR and FQNEAQ (reference sequence). The covered CDR3 bases are TGTGCCAGCAGCTTGGGAGACAGCTATCAGCCC. Translation: CASSLGDSYQP. The CDR3 reads in full as CASSLGDSYQPQHF.

Of note for this clone: The sequence runs out 3 residues before the end of the CDR3; the remainder is reconstructed from the germline J gene. The chain joins TRBV7-2 to TRBJ2-5; possible D gene TRBD2, 6 bases. The CDR3 runs 14 residues. CDR1 and CDR2 (germline): SGHTA, FQGNSA. Trimming removed 4 bases at V and 1 base at J, with 10 bases between. Incomplete CDR3 DNA: TGTGCCAGCAGCTCCCCGGGACTCCAAGAGACC. As protein: CASSSPGLQET. The entire CDR3 protein reads CASSSPGLQETQYF.

This clone shows up as medium-sized by frequency. The read finishes 3 residues shy of the CDR3 end, and the germline J gene is used to complete it. The rearrangement joins TRBV19 to TRBJ2-4, with D perhaps being TRBD1 or TRBD2 (5 bases each). The V and J ends lost 5 bases and 8 bases respectively, with 13 bases between them. The germline CDR1 and CDR2 sequences are LNHDA and SQIVND (reference sequence). This CDR3 is built from 13 residues. CDR3 in amino acids: CASSAQRGYIQYF. The covered CDR3 bases are TGTGCCAGTAGTGCCCAGAGGGGATACATT.

Worth noting for this clone: Read data end 3 residues before the CDR3 end; the end is taken from the germline J gene. The V gene is TRBV30, the J gene TRBJ1-1, with D possibly being TRBD1 (6 bases). The CDR3 length is 15 residues. V was shortened by 2 bases and J by 5 bases, with 18 bases between the two germline ends. CDR1 GTSNPN and CDR2 SVGIG come from the germline V gene (reference sequence). This chain's CDR3 is CAWSWAGQGTTEAFF. The sequenced part of the CDR3 DNA is TGTGCCTGGAGTTGGGCAGGGCAGGGGACGACTGAA. The full variable domain, in which reference TRBV30 and TRBJ1-1 provide the parts outside the CDR3, is SQTIHQWPATLVQPVGSPLSLECTVEGTSNPNLYWYRQAAGRGLQLLFYSVGIGQISSEVPQNLSASRPQDRQFILSSKKLLLSDSGFYLCAWSWAGQGTTEAFFGQGTRLTVV.

About this clone itself: The read ends 3 residues shy of where the CDR3 ends; the end is completed using the germline J gene. The chain joins TRBV19 to TRBJ2-1; 10 bases align to TRBD2. The CDR3 length is 20 residues. V dropped 2 bases and J dropped 2; count of bases not matched to a gene: 15. Germline CDR1 reads LNHDA; CDR2 reads SQIVND (reference sequence). The CDR3 sequence: CASSINTLLAGVVTYNEQFF. The part of the CDR3 DNA that was read is TGTGCCAGTAGTATAAATACCCTCCTAGCGGGAGTGGTAACCTACAATGAG.